This section outlines one TCR beta chain sequence together with its context. What it binds is unknown. A single base separates this from a much larger clone, so it may be a read error. This record comes from a study of blood T cells in healthy people across ages. General study points: Using unsorted PBMCs precluded a conclusive naive versus antigen-experienced comparison.

A J-beta primer mix and a sample-barcoded 5' primer were used in a second PCR of roughly 6 to 12 cycles. TCRdb processed the 5' RACE reads anew with MiXCR; each CDR3 protein has one entry. The sample yields some 880,000 distinct CDR3 sequences, around 36% seen once. Donor samples were obtained from healthy Caucasian individuals from Russia, aged 6 to 90. CDR3 length: 14 residues. Per germline, CDR1 MNHEY and CDR2 SVGEGT. This rearrangement joins TRBV6-2 or TRBV6-3 to TRBJ2-1, with 8 nucleotides matching TRBD1. The end of the DNA fits TRBJ2-7 better, so the J call may be wrong. The source material was blood. The receptor comes from a young man in good health. The CDR3 nucleotides read TGTGCCAGCAGTGGACAGGGAGGCTACAATGAGCAGTACTTC. It yields the protein CASSGQGGYNEQYF.